The 18 T cell receptor beta chains below all came from one sample that was sequenced in a study of T cells expressing NK-cell markers. No DNA is given; TCRdb re-called the 5' RACE reads and lists each CDR3 protein once. The listing records 450,000 to 600,000 distinct CDR3 sequences. The specimen sequenced was blood T cells: a sorted CD56 or NKG2C T cell subset, CD4+ or CD8+ T cells, or bulk PBMC T cells (not recorded which). Receptors were obtained from a man between 18 and 29 years old in good health.

The CDR3 is CASSLAPSETGGFSKETQYF. The chain uses TRBV5-1 and TRBJ2-5; no DNA is available, so the TRBD1 call from TCRdb remains unchecked. There are 20 residues in the CDR3. In germline, CDR1 is SGHRS, CDR2 YFSETQ.

The chain recombines TRBV20-1 with TRBJ2-5; TCRdb gives TRBD2 as the D gene, but with no DNA this cannot be confirmed. This CDR3 spans 14 amino acids. CDR1 is DFQATT and CDR2 is SNEGSKA in the germline V gene (reference sequence). CDR3 sequence reads: CSAKNLAGFETQYF.

This chain joins TRBV7-9 and TRBJ2-5; the TCRdb call, TRBD1, lacks DNA for checking. The CDR3 contains 15 residues. Per the germline V gene, CDR1 is SEHNR and CDR2 is FQNEAQ (reference sequence). CDR3 sequence reads: CASSYDRGRRETQYF.

This sequence joins TRBV24-1 and TRBJ2-2. The length of the CDR3 is 15 residues. Per the germline V gene, CDR1 is KGHDR and CDR2 is SFDVKD. The CDR3 loop reads CATSDLQGVPGELFF.

This chain links TRBV29-1 with TRBJ2-5; TCRdb names TRBD1, which stays unverified in the absence of DNA. Germline CDR1 and CDR2: SQVTM and ANQGSEA. The CDR3 covers 11 residues. The CDR3 loop is CSPRWGETQYF.

The gene calls are TRBV18 and TRBJ2-1; TCRdb designates TRBD1, a call that cannot be tested without DNA. Germline-derived CDR1 and CDR2 are KGHSH and LQKENI. The CDR3 has 15 amino acids. This chain's CDR3 is CASCAGTGVFNEQFF.

The chain joins TRBV27 to TRBJ1-1. The CDR3 has 15 amino acids. Germline assignment: CDR1 MNHEY and CDR2 SMNVEV (reference sequence). CDR3 amino acids: CASSLYFAGNTEAFF.

The rearrangement uses TRBV7-8 and TRBJ1-1; no DNA is available, so the TRBD1 call from TCRdb remains unchecked. The CDR3 loop spans 14 amino acids. The germline V gene encodes CDR1 SGHVS and CDR2 FQNEAQ. Here the CDR3 reads CASSPRQPLNEAFF.

The chain is built from TRBV11-3 and TRBJ2-3; absent DNA, TCRdb's TRBD1 call cannot be checked. There are 16 residues in the CDR3. Germline V gene sequence: CDR1 SGHNT, CDR2 YENEEA. CDR3 region: CASSLRGGMITDTQYF. Variable domain in full (rest from reference TRBV11-3 and TRBJ2-3): EAGVVQSPRYKIIEKKQPVAFWCNPISGHNTLYWYLQNLGQGPELLIRYENEEAVDDSQLPKDRFSAERLKGVDSTLKIQPAELGDSAVYLCASSLRGGMITDTQYFGPGTRLTVL.

The chain is built from TRBV11-2 and TRBJ2-2. Germline CDR1 SGHAT, CDR2 FQNNGV. This CDR3 is built from 14 residues. The CDR3 reads CASSLDPGSGELFF.

V is TRBV6-5 and J is TRBJ2-5. Germline V gene lookup returns CDR1 MNHEY and CDR2 SVGAGI. The CDR3 spans 13 residues. The CDR3 protein is CASSYSTMETQYF.

This rearrangement joins TRBV4-1 to TRBJ2-3. The CDR3 totals 15 residues. Germline CDR1 and CDR2: MGHRA and YSYEKL. CDR3 amino acids: CASSQEGTSGDTQYF.

V is TRBV28 and J is TRBJ1-3. This CDR3 has 15 amino acids. Germline V gene lookup returns CDR1 MDHEN and CDR2 SYDVKM. CDR3 loop: CASSSGGISGNTIYF.

V gene TRBV15 combines with J gene TRBJ2-4; TCRdb indicates TRBD1, and absent DNA this call remains unverified. The germline CDR1 and CDR2 sequences are LNHNV and YYDKDF (reference sequence). There are 16 residues in the CDR3. The CDR3 reads CATSSGMGGYKNIQYF.

The chain has TRBV7-9 and TRBJ2-3; TCRdb calls TRBD1, which cannot be checked without DNA. Germline lookup yields CDR1 SEHNR and CDR2 FQNEAQ (reference sequence). The CDR3 has 15 amino acids. The CDR3 is CASSQAPIPTDTQYF.

The chain combines TRBV2 with TRBJ2-7; TCRdb returns TRBD2, unconfirmable since there is no DNA. Per the germline V gene, CDR1 is SNHLY and CDR2 is FYNNEI. The CDR3 runs 15 residues. The CDR3 loop reads CASSERLAMAYEQYF.

This rearrangement joins TRBV7-2 to TRBJ2-1; the TCRdb call, TRBD2, lacks DNA for checking. Germline loops: CDR1 SGHTA, CDR2 FQGNSA. The CDR3 runs to 14 residues. The CDR3 sequence: CASSQRTSGLEQFF.

This chain connects TRBV5-6 to TRBJ2-1; as DNA is missing, the TRBD1 call by TCRdb cannot be tested. CDR3 length equals 17 residues. Germline values: CDR1 SGHDT, CDR2 YYEEEE. The CDR3 region is CASSSYRLDRVEYEQFF.